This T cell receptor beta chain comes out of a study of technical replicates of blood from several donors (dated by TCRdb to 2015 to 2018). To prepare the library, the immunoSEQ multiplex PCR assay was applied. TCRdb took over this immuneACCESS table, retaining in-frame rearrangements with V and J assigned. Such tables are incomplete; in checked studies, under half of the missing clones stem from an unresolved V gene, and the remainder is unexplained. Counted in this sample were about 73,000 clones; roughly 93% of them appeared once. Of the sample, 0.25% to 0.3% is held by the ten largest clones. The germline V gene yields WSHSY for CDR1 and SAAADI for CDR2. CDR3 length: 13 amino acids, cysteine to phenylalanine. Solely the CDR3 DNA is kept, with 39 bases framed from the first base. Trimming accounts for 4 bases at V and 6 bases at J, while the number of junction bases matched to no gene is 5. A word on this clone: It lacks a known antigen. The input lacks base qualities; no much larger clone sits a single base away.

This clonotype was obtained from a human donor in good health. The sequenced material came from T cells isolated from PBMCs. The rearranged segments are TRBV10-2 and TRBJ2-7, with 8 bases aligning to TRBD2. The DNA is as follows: TGCGCCAGCAGTGTTGCGGGAGGTCCCGAGCAGTACTTC. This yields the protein CASSVAGGPEQYF.